This TCR beta chain was sequenced for a study of early T cells in non-severe SARS-CoV-2 infection. TCRdb used MiXCR to reprocess the 5' RACE reads, holding one entry per CDR3 protein. The sample lists 55,000 to 70,000 distinct CDR3 sequences, more than 10% occurring once. Trimming took 5 bases from V and 15 from J; bases not matched to a gene: 12. This CDR3 spans 14 amino acids. The sequence was obtained from an adult who was a healthcare worker with PCR-confirmed SARS-CoV-2 infection or an uninfected control (not recorded which). The donor label of this sample is uncertain. The sequences come from whole blood, collected at baseline. The V and J genes are TRBV12-3 or TRBV12-4 and TRBJ2-1; 11 bases are shared with TRBD2. The CDR3 reads CASSPKSTSGGWFF. The DNA of the CDR3 is TGTGCCAGCAGTCCAAAATCTACTAGCGGGGGTTGGTTCTTC.